The T cell receptor beta chain described here comes from a study of PD-1 blockade in classical Hodgkin lymphoma. Study-wide results and limits: By C4D1, diversity of CD4+ TCRs had risen significantly, whereas that of CD8+ TCRs had not. Healthy donors were reported to have higher baseline TCR diversity than newly diagnosed patients. Whoever responded completely had baseline diversity much like that seen in newly diagnosed patients.

Indicated time point: cycle 4 day 1 (C4D1), after 6 weeks of nivolumab. No patient escaped relapse after autologous stem cell transplantation, and brentuximab vedotin exposure varied. Regarding this clone: Its antigen remains unknown.

Sequencing used immunoSEQ multiplex PCR; TCRdb keeps in-frame clones, though not all of them. The data contain 45,000 to 55,000 clones, around 74% of them seen just once; the ten biggest clones take up around 12%. This specimen consisted of peripheral blood mononuclear cells (PBMCs), obtained before the fourth cycle of nivolumab. The source is a human donor with classical Hodgkin lymphoma.

The CDR3 DNA follows: TGTGCCAGCGGGTGGACAGGGTCCGGGGCCAACGTCCTGACTTTC. Protein: CASGWTGSGANVLTF. The rearrangement joins TRBV6-5 to TRBJ2-6; 8 nucleotides line up with TRBD1. The V gene's germline CDR1 is MNHEY and CDR2 SVGAGI. This CDR3 has 15 amino acids. Trimming cost V 8 bases and J 4 bases; bases outside gene matches: 7.